A single sample gave rise to the 16 T cell receptor beta chains below, sequenced in a study of Tregs in tolerant kidney transplant recipients. Data came from immunoSEQ multiplex PCR; TCRdb stores just in-frame clones and leaves some out. The data contain about 110,000 clones, around 87% of them singletons. This sample comprised CD4+ T cells from blood, obtained before the transplant. These receptors all come from a human donor who received a combined kidney and bone marrow transplant.

This clone appeared once. The rearrangement uses TRBV4-3 and TRBJ1-5; TRBD1 aligns across 8 bases. Germline V gene lookup returns CDR1 LGHNA and CDR2 YSLEER. Unmatched junction bases numbered 3, after V lost 0 bases and J lost 5 bases. The CDR3 contains 15 residues. The chain's CDR3 is CASSQDPGGDQPQHF. The DNA for the CDR3 is TGCGCCAGCAGCCAAGATCCAGGGGGCGATCAGCCCCAGCATTTT.

The chain couples TRBV5-6 to TRBJ2-3, with TRBD2 matching over 15 bases. J gave up 5 bases and V 4 bases, and 2 bases lay outside the gene matches. Germline CDR1 and CDR2: SGHDT and YYEEEE. There are 15 residues in the CDR3. The CDR3 DNA follows: TGTGCCAGCAGCCCGGGACTAGCGGGAGGAGATACGCAGTATTTT. Translated, it gives CASSPGLAGGDTQYF.

The V gene is TRBV5-4, the J gene TRBJ1-4; D is perhaps TRBD1 (5 bases). Between the trimmed V and J ends, which lost 5 bases and 8 bases, there was a span of 13 bases. The CDR3 runs 13 residues. From germline, CDR1 is SGHNT and CDR2 YYREEE (reference sequence). Written as DNA, the CDR3 is TGTGCCAGCAGAGTTTTGGGGGGAGAAAAACTGTTTTTT. It yields the protein CASRVLGGEKLFF.

This clone was seen a single time. The chain couples TRBV2 to TRBJ2-5; D is unresolved. Germline CDR1 and CDR2: SNHLY and FYNNEI. The length of the CDR3 is 12 residues. The V and J ends lost 3 bases and 10 bases respectively, with 12 bases between them. The DNA for the CDR3 is TGTGCCAGCAGTGACCCTCTCCTATACCAGTACTTC. It encodes CASSDPLLYQYF.

This rearrangement joins TRBV6-5 to TRBJ1-3; TRBD1 matches at 7 bases. Trimming took 5 bases from V and 8 from J; bases not matched to a gene: 12. The CDR3 loop spans 15 amino acids. Germline-derived CDR1 and CDR2 are MNHEY and SVGAGI. The DNA for the CDR3 is TGTGCCAGCAGTCTATGGAGGGACACAGGGGACACCATATATTTT. Its protein product is CASSLWRDTGDTIYF.

The J gene is TRBJ2-3, the V gene TRBV11-2, with 7 nucleotides matching TRBD2. The germline V gene has CDR1 SGHAT and CDR2 FQNNGV. J lost 2 bases, V lost 5 bases, and 4 bases had no gene match. The length of the CDR3 is 14 residues. Written as DNA, the CDR3 is TGTGCCAGCAGCGTGAGCGGGGCCACAGATACGCAGTATTTT. This codes for CASSVSGATDTQYF.

The rearrangement uses TRBV27 and TRBJ1-5, with D perhaps matching TRBD1 (6 bases). Trimming pared 6 bases from V and 4 bases from J, leaving 10 bases between. This CDR3 spans 13 amino acids. Germline V gene data show CDR1 as MNHEY and CDR2 as SMNVEV (reference sequence). Written as DNA, the CDR3 is TGTGCCAGCAGGGACAGCGCAAATCAGCCCCAGCATTTT. Its protein product is CASRDSANQPQHF.

The chain carries TRBV6-5 and TRBJ1-2, with 8 bases fitting TRBD1. The germline gives CDR1 MNHEY, CDR2 SVGAGI. There are 13 residues in the CDR3. Losses at the gene ends were 5 bases for V and 8 bases for J; bases not matched to a gene: 7. Written as DNA, the CDR3 is TGTGCCAGCAGTCGACAGGGGAAGGAGGGCTACACCTTC. This codes for CASSRQGKEGYTF.

The chain is built from TRBV4-3 and TRBJ2-7; TRBD2 matches 14 bases. Trimming took 1 base from V and 4 from J; bases not matched to a gene: 6. The CDR3 totals 17 residues. Germline values: CDR1 LGHNA, CDR2 YSLEER. The CDR3, as DNA: TGCGCCAGCAGCCAAGCACTGGGACTAGCGGGAGTTTACGAGCAGTACTTC. This encodes CASSQALGLAGVYEQYF.

The chain joins TRBV7-8 to TRBJ2-3; 7 nucleotides line up with TRBD1. The CDR3 sequence is 16 residues long. The germline V gene has CDR1 SGHVS and CDR2 FQNEAQ. Trimming cost V 3 bases and J 2 bases; bases outside gene matches: 8. The CDR3 bases are TGTGCCAGCAGCTTCCGGGACAGAGACCTCACAGATACGCAGTATTTT. It codes for CASSFRDRDLTDTQYF. Full variable domain (outside the CDR3, taken from reference TRBV7-8 and TRBJ2-3): GAGVSQSPRYKVAKRGQDVALRCDPISGHVSLFWYQQALGQGPEFLTYFQNEAQLDKSGLPSDRFFAERPEGSVSTLKIQRTQQEDSAVYLCASSFRDRDLTDTQYFGPGTRLTVL.

The rearrangement joins TRBV10-3 to TRBJ2-2, with 8 positions matching TRBD1. This CDR3 has 19 amino acids. The junction had 19 bases not matched to a gene; V was cut back by 5 bases and J by 5 bases. Germline CDR1 ENHRY, CDR2 SYGVKD. CDR3 sequence reads: CAISPGWDPGGPRTGELFF. CDR3 in DNA: TGTGCCATCAGTCCGGGTTGGGACCCAGGGGGCCCAAGGACCGGGGAGCTGTTTTTT.

The chain combines TRBV10-3 with TRBJ1-6; D is unclear. Trimming cost V 4 bases and J 4 bases, with 11 bases left between them. The CDR3 runs 15 residues. Germline assignment: CDR1 ENHRY and CDR2 SYGVKD. The CDR3 bases are TGTGCCATCAGTGGCACCCGGGGTTATAATTCACCCCTCCACTTT. Protein product: CAISGTRGYNSPLHF.

CDR3 coding DNA: TGTGCCATCAGTCATGACAGGGGAAATGAAAAACTGTTTTTT. It specifies CAISHDRGNEKLFF. The V gene is TRBV10-3, the J gene TRBJ1-4; 8 nucleotides align to TRBD1. The CDR3 totals 14 residues. Trimming took 5 bases from V and 5 from J; bases not matched to a gene: 4. Germline CDR1 and CDR2: ENHRY and SYGVKD.

The chain employs TRBV7-2 and TRBJ1-5; 7 nucleotides line up with TRBD1. The CDR3 covers 14 residues. Germline CDR1 SGHTA, CDR2 FQGNSA. V dropped 3 bases and J dropped 5; count of bases not matched to a gene: 4. CDR3 region: CASSFGQVDQPQHF. The CDR3 nucleotides are TGTGCCAGCAGCTTCGGACAGGTGGATCAGCCCCAGCATTTT.

The V call is TRBV5-6, the J call TRBJ1-1; 11 nucleotides agree with TRBD1. The ends lost 2 bases at V and 1 base at J; junction bases unmatched: 1. This CDR3 is 15 amino acids long. Looked up from germline, CDR1 is SGHDT and CDR2 is YYEEEE. Written as DNA, the CDR3 is TGTGCCAGCAGCTTCGGGACAGGGGGGAACACTGAAGCTTTCTTT. This gives the protein CASSFGTGGNTEAFF.

The CDR3, as DNA: TGTGCCAGCAGTTTATCGAGGGTGTCCACAGATACGCAGTATTTT. This encodes CASSLSRVSTDTQYF. V is TRBV27 and J is TRBJ2-3, with D maybe TRBD2 (5 bases). Trimming left V 0 bases short and J 2 bases short, with 9 bases between. Per germline, CDR1 MNHEY and CDR2 SMNVEV (reference sequence). The CDR3 spans 15 residues.